The clone carrying this T cell receptor beta chain was counted a few times. Peripheral blood from each donor was collected in a volume of roughly 9.8 milliliters. The data stem from a study of blood T cells in healthy people across ages. Study overall: T cells yielded about one barcoded beta molecule per two cells through template switching.

For the second PCR, which ran for roughly 6 to 12 cycles, a sample-barcoded 5' primer and a J-beta primer mix were used. TCRdb re-analysed the 5' RACE reads in MiXCR, keeping a single row per CDR3 protein. The sample holds 650,000 to 700,000 distinct CDR3 sequences, more than 45% seen once. Germline CDR1 is SGHDT and CDR2 is YYEEEE. The CDR3 is made up of 16 amino acids. Between the trimmed V and J ends, which lost 2 bases and 3 bases, there was a span of 17 bases. This chain links TRBV5-6 with TRBJ1-2, with no clear D. The clonotype was recovered from a woman aged 80 or over in good health. Sample: blood. The DNA for the CDR3 is TGTGCCAGCAGCTTTCACGGCCGGCGTGGCGACTATGGCTACACCTTC. It encodes CASSFHGRRGDYGYTF.